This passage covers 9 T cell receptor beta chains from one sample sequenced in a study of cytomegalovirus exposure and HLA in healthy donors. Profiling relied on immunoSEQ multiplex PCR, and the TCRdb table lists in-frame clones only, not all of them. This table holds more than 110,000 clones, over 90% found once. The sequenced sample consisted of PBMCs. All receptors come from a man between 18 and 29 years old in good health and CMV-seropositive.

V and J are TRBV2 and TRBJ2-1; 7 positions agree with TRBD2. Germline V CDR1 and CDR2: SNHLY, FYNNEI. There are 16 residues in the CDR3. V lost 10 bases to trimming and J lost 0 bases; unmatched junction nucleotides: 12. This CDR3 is CATIGGMSSSYNEQFF. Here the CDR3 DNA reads TGTGCCACCATCGGGGGGATGTCCAGCTCCTACAATGAGCAGTTCTTC.

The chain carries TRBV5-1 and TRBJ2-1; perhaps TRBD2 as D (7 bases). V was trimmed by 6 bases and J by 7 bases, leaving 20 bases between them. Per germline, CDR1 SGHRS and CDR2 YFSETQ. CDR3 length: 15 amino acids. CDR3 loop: CASTPAGAVGNEQFF. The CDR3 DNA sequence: TGCGCCAGCACCCCGGCGGGGGCAGTAGGTAATGAGCAGTTCTTC.

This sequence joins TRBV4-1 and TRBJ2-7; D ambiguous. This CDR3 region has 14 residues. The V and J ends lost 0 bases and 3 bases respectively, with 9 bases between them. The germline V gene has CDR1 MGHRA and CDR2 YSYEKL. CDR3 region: CASSQDRSRYEQYF. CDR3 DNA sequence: TGCGCCAGCAGCCAAGATAGGAGCCGCTACGAGCAGTACTTC.

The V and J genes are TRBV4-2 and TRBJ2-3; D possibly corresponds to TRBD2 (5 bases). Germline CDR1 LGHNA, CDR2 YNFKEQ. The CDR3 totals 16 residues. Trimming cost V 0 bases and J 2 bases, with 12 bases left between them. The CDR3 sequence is CASSQDPSGYTDTQYF. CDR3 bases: TGTGCCAGCAGCCAAGATCCCAGCGGTTACACAGATACGCAGTATTTT.

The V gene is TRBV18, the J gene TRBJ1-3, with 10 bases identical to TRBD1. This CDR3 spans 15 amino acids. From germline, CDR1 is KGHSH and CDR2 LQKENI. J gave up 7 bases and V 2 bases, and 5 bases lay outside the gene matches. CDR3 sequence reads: CASSPWTGGRNTIYF. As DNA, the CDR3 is TGTGCCAGCTCACCATGGACAGGGGGTAGGAACACCATATATTTT.

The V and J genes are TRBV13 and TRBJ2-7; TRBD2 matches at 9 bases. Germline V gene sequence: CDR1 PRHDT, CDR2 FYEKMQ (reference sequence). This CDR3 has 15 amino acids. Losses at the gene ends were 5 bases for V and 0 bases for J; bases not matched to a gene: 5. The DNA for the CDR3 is TGTGCCAGCAGCCCGGGACTAGCCAGCTCCTACGAGCAGTACTTC. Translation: CASSPGLASSYEQYF.

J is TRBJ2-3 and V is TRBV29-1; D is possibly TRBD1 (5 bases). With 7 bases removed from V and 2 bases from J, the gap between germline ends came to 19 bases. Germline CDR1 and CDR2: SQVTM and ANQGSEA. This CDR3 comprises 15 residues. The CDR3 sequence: CSAIPPGSTTDTQYF. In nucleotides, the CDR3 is TGCAGCGCCATTCCGCCAGGGTCCACCACAGATACGCAGTATTTT.

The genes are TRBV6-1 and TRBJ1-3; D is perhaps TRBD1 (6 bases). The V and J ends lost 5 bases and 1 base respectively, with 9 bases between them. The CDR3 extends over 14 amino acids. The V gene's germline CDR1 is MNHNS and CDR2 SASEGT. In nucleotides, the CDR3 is TGTGCCAGCAGTATAGGGGGTTCTGGAAACACCATATATTTT. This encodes CASSIGGSGNTIYF.

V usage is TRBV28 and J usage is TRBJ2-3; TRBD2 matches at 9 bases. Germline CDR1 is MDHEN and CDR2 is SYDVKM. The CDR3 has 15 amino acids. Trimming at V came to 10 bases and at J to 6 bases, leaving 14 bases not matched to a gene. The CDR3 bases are TGTGCCACTATTTTGACTAGCGGCCACGGGGATACGCAGTATTTT. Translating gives CATILTSGHGDTQYF.